This TCR beta chain emerged from a study of human T cells and chemical hapten exposure. Overall study: While the roughly 25-week study was under way, patients received diphenylcyclopropenone on the scalp every week.

With 2 bases removed from V and 5 bases from J, the gap between germline ends came to 21 bases. The CDR3 runs 18 residues. From germline, CDR1 is MNHEY and CDR2 SVGEGT. Time point specified: patch test 1, 2 weeks after DPC sensitization. Sample treatment: therapeutic diphenylcyclopropenone sensitization with weekly scalp DPC. Unfractionated whole blood was the source from which total RNA was extracted. Each CDR3 protein gets one entry after TCRdb re-called the RACE reads with MiXCR. This sample has 150,000 to 200,000 distinct CDR3 sequences, with about a fifth found just once. Sample: whole blood, taken in connection with sensitization to the hapten diphenylcyclopropenone (DPC). The clonotype originates from a woman between 45 and 65 years old with alopecia areata. Some clones in this sample may be carry-over from other donors' samples. The J gene is TRBJ2-2, the V gene TRBV6-2 or TRBV6-3; a weak D match, TRBD1 (6 bases). The CDR3 is CASSYVGASGVYTGELFF. The CDR3 DNA reads as TGTGCCAGCAGTTACGTGGGCGCCTCAGGGGTTTATACCGGGGAGCTGTTTTTT.